The 28 T cell receptor beta chains listed next were all sequenced from one sample in a study of Ad26.COV2.S vaccination and SARS-CoV-2 variants. Regarding treatment: 15 to 20 received Ad26.COV2.S at low or high dose, single or two shots; about 5 received placebo; per-sample allocation not given. All samples were drawn on day 63, counting from the first vaccine or placebo injection. TCRdb's table, derived via immunoSEQ multiplex PCR, lists solely in-frame clones and lacks some. The table has about 480,000 clones, about 83% seen once; the top ten hold roughly 13%. Material: peripheral blood, obtained in a trial of Ad26.COV2.S vaccine versus placebo. All receptors derive from a person between 18 and 60 years old who received the Ad26.COV2.S COVID-19 vaccine or a placebo.

The rearrangement uses TRBV5-1 and TRBJ1-6, with TRBD1 matching 9 bases. With V trimmed by 7 bases and J by 9 bases, 11 bases remained unmatched. The germline gives CDR1 SGHRS, CDR2 YFSETQ. The CDR3 totals 15 residues. CDR3 bases: TGCGCCAGCGCACCCGTCGGGACAGGGCCTTCACCCCTCCACTTT. Its translation: CASAPVGTGPSPLHF.

This sequence joins TRBV14 and TRBJ2-7; D perhaps matches TRBD2 (6 bases). Germline V gene sequence: CDR1 SGHDN, CDR2 FVKESK. The CDR3 covers 14 residues. Trimming cost V 4 bases and J 3 bases, with 13 bases left between them. As DNA, the CDR3 is TGTGCCAGCAGCCCCCGACTAGTACTCTACGAGCAGTACTTC. The encoded protein is CASSPRLVLYEQYF.

This clone has a handful of counts. The chain recombines TRBV30 with TRBJ2-1; 7 bases map to TRBD2. Germline V gives CDR1 GTSNPN, CDR2 SVGIG (reference sequence). CDR3 size: 15 residues. V shed 1 base and J 1 base; nucleotides not matched to a gene: 4. The CDR3 coding sequence is TGTGCCTGGAGTGGTTCTAGCGGTTCCTACAATGAGCAGTTCTTC. It is translated as CAWSGSSGSYNEQFF.

J is TRBJ1-2 and V is TRBV28, with 10 nucleotides matching TRBD1. CDR3 length: 14 amino acids. V gave up 3 bases and J gave up 7 bases; unmatched junction bases: 5. In germline, CDR1 is MDHEN, CDR2 SYDVKM. The CDR3 DNA reads TGTGCCAGCAGTTTCGGGACAGGGGCGCGTGGCTACACCTTC. It is translated as CASSFGTGARGYTF.

CDR3 loop: CASTQGQGNYGYTF. The CDR3 nucleotides read TGCGCCAGCACCCAGGGACAGGGAAACTATGGCTACACCTTC. This chain links TRBV5-1 with TRBJ1-2, with 9 bases that match TRBD1. The CDR3 contains 14 residues. The trim removed 6 bases at V and 2 bases at J, leaving 5 bases unmatched. Germline lookup yields CDR1 SGHRS and CDR2 YFSETQ.

This clone was observed once. The rearrangement uses TRBV5-1 and TRBJ2-3; D not resolved. The germline V gene encodes CDR1 SGHRS and CDR2 YFSETQ. V shed 2 bases and J shed 1 base, with 11 bases lying between them. The CDR3 consists of 15 residues. Here the CDR3 DNA reads TGCGCCAGCAGCTTATCCGGGTACGGCACAGATACGCAGTATTTT. Translating it yields CASSLSGYGTDTQYF.

This chain uses TRBV5-4 with TRBJ2-7; D is unclear. The CDR3 runs to 13 residues. The V gene lost 0 bases and the J gene lost 2 bases, with 6 bases spanning the gap. CDR1 is SGHNT and CDR2 is YYREEE in the germline V gene (reference sequence). For the CDR3, the DNA is TGTGCCAGCAGCTTGGTCGGTACCTACGAGCAGTACTTC. Its protein product is CASSLVGTYEQYF. Full variable domain (outside the CDR3, taken from reference TRBV5-4 and TRBJ2-7): ETGVTQSPTHLIKTRGQQVTLRCSSQSGHNTVSWYQQALGQGPQFIFQYYREEENGRGNFPPRFSGLQFPNYSSELNVNALELDDSALYLCASSLVGTYEQYFGPGTRLTVT.

The chain recombines TRBV21-1 with TRBJ2-1; the table's D call TRBD1 went unverified against the DNA. TRBV21-1 corresponds to a pseudogene. The CDR3 covers 11 residues. The CDR3 nucleotides are TGTGCCAGCAGCGCCAAAGGCGGACAAGTCTTC. This translates into CASSAKGGQVF.

A few counts support this clone. The chain employs TRBV18 and TRBJ1-1, with D unresolved. The germline V gene has CDR1 KGHSH and CDR2 LQKENI. The CDR3 spans 15 residues. The V end lost 3 bases, the J end lost 1 base, and 12 bases lay between the germline ends. The CDR3 nucleotides are TGTGCCAGCTCACCTACGGGGTCAGCGAACACTGAAGCTTTCTTT. Translated, it gives CASSPTGSANTEAFF.

V usage is TRBV7-6 and J usage is TRBJ1-4; 8 bases line up with TRBD1. The CDR3 totals 14 residues. V lost 1 base and J lost 12; bases outside the gene matches: 7. Germline V gene sequence: CDR1 SGHVS, CDR2 FNYEAQ. The CDR3 sequence is CASSLVGTGLELFF. The CDR3 DNA sequence: TGTGCCAGCAGCTTAGTTGGGACAGGTTTGGAACTGTTTTTT.

The J gene is TRBJ2-1, the V gene TRBV4-2; 10 nucleotides align to TRBD1. The trim removed 0 bases at V and 6 bases at J, leaving 5 bases unmatched. CDR1 and CDR2 from the germline V gene are LGHNA and YNFKEQ. This CDR3 region has 16 residues. CDR3 DNA sequence: TGTGCCAGCAGCCAAGATCGGGGGACAGGGGCCAATGAGCAGTTCTTC. This encodes CASSQDRGTGANEQFF.

This sequence joins TRBV20-1 and TRBJ2-5; TRBD1 is a possible D gene (7 bases). The CDR3 runs to 16 residues. With 3 bases removed from V and 4 bases from J, the gap between germline ends came to 21 bases. Germline V gene sequence: CDR1 DFQATT, CDR2 SNEGSKA (reference sequence). The CDR3 DNA sequence: TGCAGTGCTAGTGGTCGGGGGCAGGGGGTGTTAGAGACCCAGTACTTC. It codes for CSASGRGQGVLETQYF.

The J gene is TRBJ1-4, the V gene TRBV7-9; tentative D call: TRBD1 (6 bases). CDR1 is SEHNR and CDR2 is FQNEAQ in the germline V gene (reference sequence). V dropped 1 base and J dropped 12 bases, with 12 bases sitting between them. This CDR3 is 13 amino acids long. The CDR3 here is CASSLEGGGELFF. DNA for the CDR3: TGTGCCAGCAGCTTAGAAGGGGGAGGTGAACTGTTTTTT. The full variable domain, rest sourced from reference TRBV7-9 and TRBJ1-4, is DTGVSQNPRHKITKRGQNVTFRCDPISEHNRLYWYRQTLGQGPEFLTYFQNEAQLEKSRLLSDRFSAERPKGSFSTLEIQRTEQGDSAMYLCASSLEGGGELFFGSGTQLSVL.

This clone was detected once. This rearrangement joins TRBV11-2 to TRBJ2-7; D might be TRBD1 or TRBD2, each matching 5 bases. Germline CDR1 SGHAT, CDR2 FQNNGV. The CDR3 spans 15 residues. V lost 1 base to trimming and J lost 2 bases, with 12 bases between them. DNA for the CDR3: TGTGCCAGCAGCTTAGGAGATGGGGGTCCCTACGAGCAGTACTTC. Translating gives CASSLGDGGPYEQYF.

As DNA, the CDR3 is TGTGCCAGCAGCTCATTAGCGGATAGCTCCTACAATGAGCAGTTCTTC. Translation: CASSSLADSSYNEQFF. The chain joins TRBV7-3 to TRBJ2-1, with a weak D call TRBD2 (6 bases). The germline gives CDR1 SGHTA, CDR2 FQGTGA. There are 16 residues in the CDR3. V lost 4 bases and J lost 0, with 13 bases in between.

The chain uses TRBV24-1 and TRBJ2-1, with a possible D match to TRBD1 (7 bases). CDR1 KGHDR and CDR2 SFDVKD come from the germline V gene. The CDR3 has 18 amino acids. V was clipped by 5 bases and J by 0 bases, with 19 bases between them. The CDR3 coding sequence is TGTGCCACCAGTGGGACAGGAGGCGGGAAAGTCTCCTACAATGAGCAGTTCTTC. Protein: CATSGTGGGKVSYNEQFF.

This chain joins TRBV6-1 and TRBJ2-7, with 10 bases lining up with TRBD2. Unmatched junction bases numbered 8, after V lost 5 bases and J lost 4 bases. Per germline, CDR1 MNHNS and CDR2 SASEGT. CDR3 length: 15 residues. In nucleotides, the CDR3 is TGTGCCAGCAGTAAATCAGCGGGAGGGGTATACGAGCAGTACTTC. It yields the protein CASSKSAGGVYEQYF.

This chain joins TRBV3-1 (or the pseudogene TRBV3-2) and TRBJ2-2; weak D call: TRBD2 (5 bases). The CDR3 has 16 residues. CDR1 is LGHDT and CDR2 is YNNKEL in the germline V gene (reference sequence). Trimming stripped 3 bases from V and 4 bases from J, with 15 bases between. CDR3 region: CASSHRKGRVTGELFF. CDR3 coding DNA: TGTGCCAGCAGCCACCGCAAAGGGCGGGTCACCGGGGAGCTGTTTTTT.

The CDR3 here is CASSLTGARTGELFF. CDR3 sequence (DNA): TGCGCCAGCAGCTTGACGGGGGCGAGGACCGGGGAGCTGTTTTTT. This chain uses TRBV5-1 with TRBJ2-2, with D possibly called TRBD1 or TRBD2 (6 bases each). The CDR3 contains 15 residues. Trimming took 1 base from V and 5 from J, leaving 12 bases between them. Germline V gene data show CDR1 as SGHRS and CDR2 as YFSETQ.

The gene calls are TRBV19 and TRBJ1-2; D is undetermined. Trimming took off 9 bases at V and 9 bases at J, with 14 bases between the two ends. The CDR3 is made up of 11 amino acids. From germline, CDR1 is LNHDA and CDR2 SQIVND (reference sequence). The CDR3 DNA sequence: TGTGCCAGCAACGCGTGGGGTAGCTACACCTTC. Protein sequence: CASNAWGSYTF. Filled out from reference TRBV19 and TRBJ1-2, the complete variable domain reads DGGITQSPKYLFRKEGQNVTLSCEQNLNHDAMYWYRQDPGQGLRLIYYSQIVNDFQKGDIAEGYSVSREKKESFPLTVTSAQKNPTAFYLCASNAWGSYTFGSGTRLTVV.

The chain joins TRBV6-5 to TRBJ1-6, with TRBD1 matching over 8 bases. This CDR3 contains 16 residues. The V gene end was trimmed by 0 bases and the J gene end by 12 bases; junction bases not matched to a gene: 10. Germline V gene sequence: CDR1 MNHEY, CDR2 SVGAGI. The CDR3 region has the DNA TGTGCCAGCAGTTACTCGCAGGGGGCGACAACAGAACCCCTCCACTTT. It codes for CASSYSQGATTEPLHF.

CDR3 protein: CATSETGGETQYF. The DNA for the CDR3 is TGTGCCACTTCCGAAACAGGGGGAGAGACCCAGTACTTC. The chain joins TRBV24-1 to TRBJ2-5, with 8 bases matching TRBD1. The CDR3 spans 13 residues. Trimming cost V 10 bases and J 4 bases; bases outside gene matches: 7. Germline CDR1 reads KGHDR; CDR2 reads SFDVKD.

V gene TRBV4-1 combines with J gene TRBJ2-7, with no clear D. Trimming stripped 0 bases from V and 3 bases from J, with 18 bases between. CDR3 size: 17 residues. Germline V gene sequence: CDR1 MGHRA, CDR2 YSYEKL. CDR3 in DNA: TGCGCCAGCAGCCAAGATTTTGAGGCCCAAGGTCTCTACGAGCAGTACTTC. It specifies CASSQDFEAQGLYEQYF.

The chain employs TRBV5-1 and TRBJ1-4; D is uncertain. The V end was cut by 4 bases, the J end by 8 bases, with 12 bases between. Germline V gene data show CDR1 as SGHRS and CDR2 as YFSETQ. The CDR3 sequence is 13 residues long. The CDR3 bases are TGCGCCAGCAGCCCCGGCCGTGTCGAAAAACTGTTTTTT. Residues: CASSPGRVEKLFF.

This chain joins TRBV9 and TRBJ1-2; no definite D call. Per the germline V gene, CDR1 is SGDLS and CDR2 is YYNGEE. With 4 bases removed from V and 13 bases from J, the gap between germline ends came to 5 bases. CDR3 length: 8 residues. The CDR3 DNA reads as TGTGCCAGCAGCCCCCGCACCTTC. It encodes CASSPRTF.

J is TRBJ2-3 and V is TRBV7-2, with D possibly being TRBD2 (6 bases). V was pared by 1 base and J by 1 base, with 9 bases between. CDR3 length: 15 residues. Germline loops: CDR1 SGHTA, CDR2 FQGNSA. This CDR3 reads CASSLGAGRTDTQYF. Here the CDR3 DNA reads TGTGCCAGCAGCTTAGGGGCGGGACGCACAGATACGCAGTATTTT.

The V and J genes are TRBV9 and TRBJ2-2, with D possibly TRBD1 on 6 matching bases. The CDR3 totals 14 residues. V shed 6 bases and J shed 2 bases, with 11 bases lying between them. Germline CDR1 reads SGDLS; CDR2 reads YYNGEE. DNA of the CDR3: TGTGCCAGCATGGGGGCAACTAACACCGGGGAGCTGTTTTTT. Its protein is CASMGATNTGELFF.

This clone was counted only a few times. J is TRBJ1-6 and V is TRBV4-2; TRBD1 might be the D (6 bases). The germline gives CDR1 LGHNA, CDR2 YNFKEQ. The germline V and J ends were trimmed by 1 base and 6 bases, with 10 bases remaining between them. The CDR3 covers 15 residues. CDR3 amino acids: CASSQGGASNSPLHF. The CDR3 region has the DNA TGTGCCAGCAGCCAAGGGGGGGCCAGTAATTCACCCCTCCACTTT.